The 10 T cell receptor beta chains given below trace back to one sample, sequenced in a study of radiotherapy plus CTLA-4 blockade in lung cancer listed by TCRdb under 2018. The library was prepared using the immunoSEQ multiplex PCR assay. TCRdb limited this immuneACCESS table to in-frame rearrangements with V and J called. A share of clones is missing; checked studies link under half to unresolved V genes, and the rest is unexplained. The sample table lists about 77,000 clones, over 65% of them with a count of one. Roughly 9.8% of the sample is taken by the ten largest. Sequencing used peripheral blood, obtained from a patient treated with radiotherapy plus ipilimumab. Receptors were obtained from a human donor with non-small cell lung cancer whose response to radiotherapy plus ipilimumab could not be evaluated.

This chain links TRBV27 with TRBJ2-7; 9 nucleotides match TRBD1. After removal of 4 bases from V and 7 bases from J, the junction contained 8 bases not matched to a gene. Germline CDR1 MNHEY, CDR2 SMNVEV (reference sequence). This CDR3 spans 14 amino acids. CDR3 in amino acids: CASSSGQGPWEQYF. The CDR3 DNA sequence: TGTGCCAGCAGTTCCGGACAGGGGCCCTGGGAGCAGTACTTC.

The rearrangement uses TRBV7-3 and TRBJ2-6, with 7 nucleotides matching TRBD1. The CDR3 length is 16 residues. After removal of 4 bases from V and 3 bases from J, the junction contained 6 bases not matched to a gene. Germline CDR1 is SGHTA and CDR2 is FQGTGA. CDR3 loop: CASSSPTGNGANVLTF. The CDR3 DNA reads TGTGCCAGCAGCTCCCCGACAGGGAATGGGGCCAACGTCCTGACTTTC. Complete variable domain (other parts from reference TRBV7-3 and TRBJ2-6): GAGVSQTPSNKVTEKGKYVELRCDPISGHTALYWYRQSLGQGPEFLIYFQGTGAADDSGLPNDRFFAVRPEGSVSTLKIQRTERGDSAVYLCASSSPTGNGANVLTFGAGSRLTVL.

This rearrangement joins TRBV5-5 to TRBJ2-7; D unclear. Germline V lookup: CDR1 SGHKS, CDR2 YYEKEE (reference sequence). This CDR3 comprises 12 residues. Trimming removed 2 bases from V and 3 bases from J, with 6 bases in between. The CDR3 DNA follows: TGTGCCAGCAGCTTACAGTACTACGAGCAGTACTTC. As protein: CASSLQYYEQYF.

CDR3: CASSLGTGNTEAFF. In DNA form, the CDR3 reads TGCGCCAGCAGCCTAGGAACAGGGAACACTGAAGCTTTCTTT. The J gene is TRBJ1-1, the V gene TRBV4-3, with a possible D match to TRBD1 (5 bases). V gave up 4 bases and J gave up 1 base, with 10 bases separating them. Germline-derived CDR1 and CDR2 are LGHNA and YSLEER. CDR3 size: 14 residues.

This clone was observed a single time. The chain links TRBV5-1 to TRBJ2-1; 8 nucleotides agree with TRBD2. With V trimmed by 4 bases and J by 6 bases, 9 bases remained unmatched. The CDR3 runs 15 residues. Per germline, CDR1 SGHRS and CDR2 YFSETQ. The CDR3 nucleotides are TGCGCCAGCAGCCATGGGACTAGTCTGATCAATGAGCAGTTCTTC. Amino acids: CASSHGTSLINEQFF.

This clone was found a few times. V and J are TRBV5-6 and TRBJ2-5; tentatively, D is TRBD2 (6 bases). V was cut by 3 bases and J by 4 bases, with 16 bases left in between. The CDR3 spans 15 residues. Per germline, CDR1 SGHDT and CDR2 YYEEEE. In DNA, the CDR3 is TGTGCCAGCAGCTCTCTACATGGAGCGGGAGAGACCCAGTACTTC. Protein sequence: CASSSLHGAGETQYF.

Details on this clone: The sample has other DNA sequences that encode this CDR3 too. The chain combines TRBV2 with TRBJ1-1; D remains ambiguous. Germline V gene lookup returns CDR1 SNHLY and CDR2 FYNNEI. V was pared by 4 bases and J by 1 base, with 7 bases between. The CDR3 is 13 residues long. The CDR3 spells CASSGDSNTEAFF. DNA for the CDR3: TGTGCCAGCAGTGGCGATTCGAACACTGAAGCTTTCTTT. Looking up the rest from reference TRBV2 and TRBJ1-1 gives the full variable domain: EPEVTQTPSHQVTQMGQEVILRCVPISNHLYFYWYRQILGQKVEFLVSFYNNEISEKSEIFDDQFSVERPDGSNFTLKIRSTKLEDSAMYFCASSGDSNTEAFFGQGTRLTVV.

V is TRBV5-6 and J is TRBJ1-1; TRBD1 matches 9 bases. V lost 6 bases, J lost 3 bases, and 9 bases stayed unmatched. The CDR3 consists of 15 residues. Germline CDR1 reads SGHDT; CDR2 reads YYEEEE. In nucleotides, the CDR3 is TGTGCCAGCACCCCCCGGACAGGGGTGGACACTGAAGCTTTCTTT. Translating gives CASTPRTGVDTEAFF.

The chain links TRBV10-3 to TRBJ2-7; TRBD1 agrees at 10 bases. In germline, CDR1 is ENHRY, CDR2 SYGVKD. V shed 10 bases, J shed 2 bases, and the junction held 11 bases outside the gene matches. This CDR3 is built from 15 residues. In nucleotides, the CDR3 is TGTGCCACCTTGTCCGGGACAGGGGATACCTACGAGCAGTACTTC. Protein product: CATLSGTGDTYEQYF.

This sequence joins TRBV30 and TRBJ2-4; 8 bases line up with TRBD2. The CDR3 spans 17 residues. CDR1 is GTSNPN and CDR2 is SVGIG in the germline V gene (reference sequence). Germline trimming cut 4 bases from V and 1 base from J; bases unmatched to any gene: 12. DNA for the CDR3: TGTGCCTGGAACCCTTCCCTTAGCGGGACTGCCAAAAACATTCAGTACTTC. The encoded protein is CAWNPSLSGTAKNIQYF.